What follows are 17 T cell receptor beta chains derived from one specimen sequenced in a study of blood T cell repertoires in COVID-19. Sequencing was performed with immunoSEQ multiplex PCR; in TCRdb, only in-frame clones are kept and a portion is missing. This table has about 55,000 clones, almost 90% appearing once. Specimen: peripheral blood. The receptors stem from a man in his sixties with active COVID-19.

This clone appeared once. V usage is TRBV10-2 and J usage is TRBJ2-3, with TRBD1 as a possible D gene (5 bases). Per the germline V gene, CDR1 is WSHSY and CDR2 is SAAADI. Trimming took off 5 bases at V and 5 bases at J, with 5 bases between the two ends. This CDR3 comprises 11 residues. CDR3 sequence (DNA): TGCGCCAGCAGTACAGGAGATACGCAGTATTTT. It specifies CASSTGDTQYF.

This clone is a singleton in its sample. V is TRBV14 and J is TRBJ2-7; D is perhaps TRBD2 (6 bases). The ends were cut back, 6 bases at V and 6 bases at J, with 24 bases in the middle. The CDR3 sequence is 16 residues long. CDR1 SGHDN and CDR2 FVKESK come from the germline V gene. The CDR3, as DNA: TGTGCCAGCAGGCTAACCGGGACTGGGACGACTGGCGAGCAGTACTTC. This gives the protein CASRLTGTGTTGEQYF.

The chain links TRBV5-1 to TRBJ2-1, with 12 bases identical to TRBD2. Per germline, CDR1 SGHRS and CDR2 YFSETQ. Trimming at V came to 4 bases and at J to 7 bases, leaving 12 bases not matched to a gene. This CDR3 is 17 amino acids long. In DNA, the CDR3 is TGCGCCAGCAGCCCCCCACTAGCGGGAGGCGTAGCTAATGAGCAGTTCTTC. Translation: CASSPPLAGGVANEQFF.

This chain connects TRBV19 to TRBJ2-7; 9 nucleotides match TRBD1. The trim removed 6 bases at V and 5 bases at J, leaving 8 bases unmatched. Germline CDR1 and CDR2: LNHDA and SQIVND (reference sequence). The CDR3 has 14 residues. Here the CDR3 DNA reads TGTGCCAGTAGGGGACAGGGAAGGATCCACGAGCAGTACTTC. Translation gives CASRGQGRIHEQYF. The entire variable domain, with the rest obtained from reference TRBV19 and TRBJ2-7, is as follows: DGGITQSPKYLFRKEGQNVTLSCEQNLNHDAMYWYRQDPGQGLRLIYYSQIVNDFQKGDIAEGYSVSREKKESFPLTVTSAQKNPTAFYLCASRGQGRIHEQYFGPGTRLTVT.

The J gene is TRBJ2-7, the V gene TRBV14, with TRBD2 as a possible D gene (6 bases). V shed 0 bases and J shed 6 bases, with 12 bases lying between them. The CDR3 is 14 residues long. CDR1 SGHDN and CDR2 FVKESK come from the germline V gene. CDR3 region: CASSQDWQEGEQYF. The CDR3 DNA reads as TGTGCCAGCAGCCAAGATTGGCAGGAGGGCGAGCAGTACTTC.

This clone is a singleton in its sample. This chain connects TRBV5-1 to TRBJ2-1; unclear D gene. The germline V and J ends were trimmed by 4 bases and 5 bases, with 16 bases remaining between them. The V gene's germline CDR1 is SGHRS and CDR2 YFSETQ. This CDR3 contains 15 residues. For the CDR3, the DNA is TGCGCCAGCAGCCCGAATTTGAGACGGGACAATGAGCAGTTCTTC. Translating gives CASSPNLRRDNEQFF.

The rearrangement links TRBV6-2 or TRBV6-3 to TRBJ1-1, with 8 bases that match TRBD1. The V and J ends lost 5 bases and 4 bases, in that order; junction bases with no gene match: 9. Per germline, CDR1 MNHEY and CDR2 SVGEGT. This CDR3 is 15 amino acids long. CDR3 DNA: TGTGCCAGCAGTCCGGAGACAGGGGTGATCACTGAAGCTTTCTTT. Encoded protein: CASSPETGVITEAFF.

This clone was detected once. The CDR3, as DNA: TGTGCCACCAGTGATTCCGGGACTCCCAACCCGGATACGCAGTATTTT. Translated, it gives CATSDSGTPNPDTQYF. The chain links TRBV24-1 to TRBJ2-3; D might be TRBD2 (6 bases). Germline CDR1 reads KGHDR; CDR2 reads SFDVKD. The CDR3 runs to 16 residues. The ends were cut back, 2 bases at V and 6 bases at J, with 17 bases in the middle.

This chain connects TRBV28 to TRBJ1-3; 7 nucleotides align to TRBD1. The V gene's germline CDR1 is MDHEN and CDR2 SYDVKM. The CDR3 covers 15 residues. Losses at the gene ends were 6 bases for V and 3 bases for J; bases not matched to a gene: 8. The CDR3 here is CASRKTGPVGNTIYF. The CDR3 coding sequence is TGTGCCAGCAGGAAGACAGGGCCTGTTGGAAACACCATATATTTT.

The chain is built from TRBV7-9 and TRBJ2-3, with 9 nucleotides matching TRBD2. The CDR3 has 16 residues. Germline CDR1 SEHNR, CDR2 FQNEAQ (reference sequence). J gave up 0 bases and V 6 bases, and 7 bases lay outside the gene matches. CDR3: CASSLGLASSTDTQYF. DNA for the CDR3: TGTGCCAGCAGTCTTGGACTAGCGAGCAGCACAGATACGCAGTATTTT.

DNA of the CDR3: TGTGCCAGCAGCCAGGGTACCTACTCGACTAGCGAGTACGAGCAGTACTTC. Residues: CASSQGTYSTSEYEQYF. This chain connects TRBV4-2 to TRBJ2-7; 8 bases agree with TRBD2. The V and J ends lost 3 bases and 4 bases, in that order; junction bases with no gene match: 14. CDR3 length: 17 residues. The germline V gene has CDR1 LGHNA and CDR2 YNFKEQ.

The gene calls are TRBV30 and TRBJ1-4; D unresolved. CDR1 is GTSNPN and CDR2 is SVGIG in the germline V gene (reference sequence). The CDR3 covers 14 residues. V shed 0 bases and J shed 6 bases, with 11 bases lying between them. This CDR3 reads CAWSVGGGHEKLFF. DNA of the CDR3: TGTGCCTGGAGTGTAGGTGGAGGACATGAAAAACTGTTTTTT. The variable domain in full, with the rest retrieved from reference TRBV30 and TRBJ1-4, is SQTIHQWPATLVQPVGSPLSLECTVEGTSNPNLYWYRQAAGRGLQLLFYSVGIGQISSEVPQNLSASRPQDRQFILSSKKLLLSDSGFYLCAWSVGGGHEKLFFGSGTQLSVL.

The CDR3 sequence: CATSRDLAGYEQYF. The CDR3 DNA sequence: TGTGCCACCAGCAGAGATCTGGCGGGTTACGAGCAGTACTTC. The chain is built from TRBV15 and TRBJ2-7, with D possibly matching TRBD2 (5 bases). The ends were cut back, 0 bases at V and 4 bases at J, with 10 bases in the middle. This CDR3 contains 14 residues. From germline, CDR1 is LNHNV and CDR2 YYDKDF (reference sequence).

This clone appeared once. At one end, the junction sequence differs from germline, possibly due to a read error. The chain uses TRBV6-5 and TRBJ2-5, with a possible D match to TRBD2 (6 bases). The germline CDR1 and CDR2 sequences are MNHEY and SVGAGI. This CDR3 spans 15 amino acids. This CDR3 reads CVSKEGTPGRETQYF. CDR3 bases: TGTGTCAGCAAAGAAGGGACCCCCGGGAGAGAGACCCAGTACTTC.

The V gene is TRBV2, the J gene TRBJ2-7; weak D call: TRBD1 (5 bases). The CDR3 spans 14 residues. CDR1 and CDR2 (germline): SNHLY, FYNNEI. Trimming cost V 8 bases and J 4 bases, with 18 bases left between them. The CDR3 DNA follows: TGTGCCAGCTCTTCCCCCCAGGGCCCATACGAGCAGTACTTC. It specifies CASSSPQGPYEQYF. The full variable domain, completed using reference TRBV2 and TRBJ2-7, is EPEVTQTPSHQVTQMGQEVILRCVPISNHLYFYWYRQILGQKVEFLVSFYNNEISEKSEIFDDQFSVERPDGSNFTLKIRSTKLEDSAMYFCASSSPQGPYEQYFGPGTRLTVT.

The chain carries TRBV18 and TRBJ2-3; TRBD1 agrees at 9 bases. The germline CDR1 and CDR2 sequences are KGHSH and LQKENI. Trimming cost V 8 bases and J 4 bases; bases outside gene matches: 10. This CDR3 contains 15 residues. For the CDR3, the DNA is TGTGCCAGCCCAGCCCCGGGACAGGGTGCAGATACGCAGTATTTT. Its protein is CASPAPGQGADTQYF.

In DNA, the CDR3 is TGTGCCAGCAGTTATTCGACAGGGAACTATGGCTACACCTTC. It codes for CASSYSTGNYGYTF. The rearrangement links TRBV6-5 to TRBJ1-2; 7 nucleotides align to TRBD1. The J segment lost 2 bases and the V segment lost 3 bases, leaving 3 bases of the junction unmatched. Germline V CDR1 and CDR2: MNHEY, SVGAGI. The CDR3 has 14 residues.